This TCR beta chain stems from a study of monozygotic twins with inflammatory bowel disease. For this clonotype: The antigen remains undetermined.

Study results and limitations: IBD patients showed reduced TCRbeta diversity (inverse Simpson) versus healthy co-twins.

TCRdb re-called the 5' RACE reads; every CDR3 protein appears as one record, without DNA. The sample holds some 450,000 distinct CDR3 sequences. This receptor was identified in a human donor with ulcerative colitis or Crohn's disease, or a healthy co-twin of an affected twin (not recorded which). Specimen: blood.

This CDR3 is CSARMNPGLSTGELFF. The rearrangement uses TRBV20-1 and TRBJ2-2; TCRdb's D call of TRBD2 is untestable without DNA. The CDR3 extends over 16 amino acids. Germline-derived CDR1 and CDR2 are DFQATT and SNEGSKA (reference sequence).